These T cell receptor beta chains were read from a single sample in a study of CD4+ T cells in melanoma. This table comes from immunoSEQ multiplex PCR, and its TCRdb copy is limited to in-frame clones, with some not included. The repertoire holds roughly 11,000 clones, with approximately 70% as singletons. The sequenced sample was cells from a culture (not recorded whether cultured in vitro). The receptors come from a human donor with melanoma. Both conserved end residues are part of each CDR3. A D gene is named only where the DNA matches it firmly. The size field is filled for only some rows; it gives once, few, many or a size class.

size: .; D: .; V: TRBV27; J: TRBJ2-7; DNA: TGTGCCAGCACCCCCCGCAGGGATGCCTACGAGCAGTACTTC; CDR3: CASTPRRDAYEQYF
size: few; D: TRBD1; V: TRBV2; J: TRBJ1-6; DNA: TGTGCCAGCAGTTTTCGACAGGGGCGCTCCTATAATTCACCCCTCCACTTT; CDR3: CASSFRQGRSYNSPLHF
size: .; D: .; V: TRBV6-1; J: TRBJ1-1; DNA: TGTGCCAGCAGTGACCCCCCGTCGGGAGGCGCTGAAGCTTTCTTT; CDR3: CASSDPPSGGAEAFF
size: .; D: TRBD1; V: TRBV6-1; J: TRBJ1-1; DNA: TGTGCCAGCGGGAGGACCCCGGGACAGAATGAAGCTTTCTTT; CDR3: CASGRTPGQNEAFF
size: .; D: .; V: TRBV6-6; J: TRBJ1-1; DNA: TGTGCCAGCAGTTACTCGTGGGGGACGAACACTGAAGCTTTCTTT; CDR3: CASSYSWGTNTEAFF
size: few; D: TRBD1; V: TRBV6-1; J: TRBJ1-5; DNA: TGTGCCAGCAGTGACCGGGACAGGGGGCTTCAGCCCCAGCATTTT; CDR3: CASSDRDRGLQPQHF
size: few; D: .; V: TRBV9; J: TRBJ1-1; DNA: TGTGCCAGCAGCGAGACGGGGGCGCGGAACACTGAAGCTTTCTTT; CDR3: CASSETGARNTEAFF
size: .; D: .; V: TRBV5-1; J: TRBJ2-7; DNA: TGCGCCAGCAGCTTGGGTCAGATCTACGAGCAGTACTTC; CDR3: CASSLGQIYEQYF
size: .; D: .; V: TRBV21-1; J: TRBJ2-5; DNA: TGTGCCAGCAGCAAAGGGGCCCCCGGGACAGGGGGCACCTCTGAGACCCAGTACTTC; CDR3: CASSKGAPGTGGTSETQYF
size: few; D: TRBD1; V: TRBV5-1; J: TRBJ1-2; DNA: TGCGCCAGCAGCTTGGGGACAGGGTTGAGTGATGGCTACACCTTC; CDR3: CASSLGTGLSDGYTF
size: .; D: .; V: TRBV15; J: TRBJ2-3; DNA: TGTGCCACCAGCAGAGATCTTGGGGTGGGCCGGGGCGCAGATACGCAGTATTTT; CDR3: CATSRDLGVGRGADTQYF
size: .; D: .; V: TRBV5-6; J: TRBJ2-4; DNA: TGTGCCAGCAGCAACAGGAGGGGGCTCGGAAACATTCAGTACTTC; CDR3: CASSNRRGLGNIQYF
size: .; D: .; V: TRBV30; J: TRBJ1-3; DNA: TGTGCCTGGAGACACCCCGCGGGGGGAACCCCTGGAAACACCATATATTTT; CDR3: CAWRHPAGGTPGNTIYF